One and the same sample provided the 2 T cell receptor beta chains below, sequenced in a study of identical twins. A single record per CDR3 protein comes from TCRdb applying MiXCR to the 5' RACE reads. Here the sample spans more than 1.5 million distinct CDR3 sequences, around a third being singletons. The sample comprised cord blood. These receptors all stem from a newborn girl in good health.

The V and J genes are TRBV29-1 and TRBJ2-2; no reliable D call. The germline V gene has CDR1 SQVTM and CDR2 ANQGSEA. The CDR3 has 11 amino acids. V was trimmed by 5 bases and J by 4 bases, leaving 5 bases between them. DNA for the CDR3: TGCAGCGTTCATAGCACCGGGGAGCTGTTTTTT. It specifies CSVHSTGELFF.

The J gene is TRBJ1-2, the V gene TRBV19; maybe TRBD1 (6 bases). This CDR3 spans 13 amino acids. Deletions cut 1 base from V and 8 bases from J, with 11 bases between. Per germline, CDR1 LNHDA and CDR2 SQIVND (reference sequence). In nucleotides, the CDR3 is TGTGCCAGTAGTATAGGTCCAGGGGAAGGCTACACCTTC. It encodes CASSIGPGEGYTF.